This T cell receptor beta chain was recovered during a study of PD-1 blockade in classical Hodgkin lymphoma. Every single patient, without exception, relapsed after autologous stem cell transplantation, and brentuximab vedotin exposure varied. The CDR3 loop spans 17 amino acids. V shed 1 base, J shed 2 bases, and the junction held 5 bases outside the gene matches. The germline gives CDR1 KGHSH, CDR2 LQKENI. Notes on the study in general: There remain no defined causes for the repertoire differences, which possibly reflect disease activity or prior therapy. Reported findings placed baseline TCR diversity lower in newly diagnosed patients (compared with healthy donors).

Sequenced by immunoSEQ multiplex PCR; TCRdb stores in-frame clones only, minus some. The table includes more than 40,000 clones, about 90% detected once. Remarks on this clone: What it binds is unknown.

The rearrangement uses TRBV18 and TRBJ2-1; 10 nucleotides match TRBD2. The TCR comes from a human donor with classical Hodgkin lymphoma. Sample: peripheral blood mononuclear cells (PBMCs), taken at baseline. CDR3 nucleotides: TGTGCCAGCTCACCACTTTATAGCGGGGGGACCTACAATGAGCAGTTCTTC. Translating gives CASSPLYSGGTYNEQFF. The variable domain in full, completed from reference TRBV18 and TRBJ2-1, reads NAGVMQNPRHLVRRRGQEARLRCSPMKGHSHVYWYRQLPEEGLKFMVYLQKENIIDESGMPKERFSAEFPKEGPSILRIQQVVRGDSAAYFCASSPLYSGGTYNEQFFGPGTRLTVL.